The T cell receptor (beta chain) described here comes from a study of PD-L1 blockade in urothelial cancer. Findings and caveats of the study: TCR clonality was measured in pretreatment peripheral blood. Clonality below the median predicted better survival.

Produced via immunoSEQ multiplex PCR; TCRdb's table is partial and in-frame only. This sample has about 80,000 clones, with around 90% found just once. This CDR3 has 15 amino acids. Trimming shortened V by 4 bases and J by 0 bases, and 10 bases separated the two germline ends. Per germline, CDR1 ENHRY and CDR2 SYGVKD. As regards this clone: Its antigen is undetermined.

The clonotype originates from a woman in her seventies with urothelial cancer. The chain couples TRBV10-3 to TRBJ2-1, with a possible D match to TRBD1 (6 bases). This specimen consisted of PBMCs, obtained around atezolizumab (anti-PD-L1) treatment. The CDR3, as DNA: TGTGCCATCAGTGGGACAGCAAGCTCCTACAATGAGCAGTTCTTC. It is translated as CAISGTASSYNEQFF.